Listed below are T cell receptor beta chains from one sample, sequenced in a study of blood T cell repertoires in COVID-19. The method was immunoSEQ multiplex PCR; TCRdb's version includes in-frame clones alone and lacks a portion of them. The table includes about 190,000 clones, around 85% detected once. Sequencing was performed on PBMCs or T cells enriched from blood (not recorded which). The origin of the receptors is a woman in her 30s who had recovered from COVID-19. The CDR3 runs from the conserved cysteine through the conserved F or W. The D gene is left open where the match is weak.

>TRBV3-1/TRBV3-2|TRBD2|TRBJ2-1
CASSSRTSGGPSSYNEQFF
TGTGCCAGCAGCTCCCGGACTAGCGGGGGTCCTAGCTCCTACAATGAGCAGTTCTTC
>TRBV9|TRBD1|TRBJ2-1
CASSVEGATYNEQFF
TGTGCCAGCAGCGTAGAGGGGGCGACCTACAATGAGCAGTTCTTC
>TRBV19|NA|TRBJ1-6
CASSMSQGNSPLHF
TGTGCCAGTAGTATGAGCCAGGGGAATTCACCCCTCCACTTT
>TRBV6-5|NA|TRBJ1-5
CASSNGGFGKPQHF
TGTGCCAGCAGTAACGGCGGGTTCGGTAAGCCCCAGCATTTT
>TRBV10-3|NA|TRBJ1-1
CAICRGMNTEAFF
TGTGCCATATGCAGGGGCATGAACACTGAAGCTTTCTTT
>TRBV7-3|TRBD1|TRBJ2-4
CASSLGDSLAKNIQYF
TGTGCCAGCAGCTTAGGGGACAGTTTAGCCAAAAACATTCAGTACTTC
>TRBV6-6|NA|TRBJ2-3
CASSYLAGADTQYF
TGTGCCAGCAGTTACTTGGCAGGGGCGGATACGCAGTATTTT
>TRBV27|NA|TRBJ2-7
CASSQTIGSYEQYF
TGTGCCAGCAGTCAAACAATTGGCTCCTACGAGCAGTACTTC
>TRBV28|TRBD1|TRBJ2-2
CASSLRGRTEITGELFF
TGTGCCAGCAGTTTAAGGGGGCGGACGGAAATCACCGGGGAGCTGTTTTTT
>TRBV28|NA|TRBJ1-5
CASSTRDYSNQPQHF
TGTGCCAGCAGTACTCGGGACTATAGCAATCAGCCCCAGCATTTT